The clone carrying this T cell receptor beta chain was seen ten or more times. The entry originates in a study of tumor-infiltrating lymphocytes in primary liver carcinoma. Blood RNA came from unsorted whole blood; germline DNA was also extracted. With a constant-region primer, TCR beta cDNA was made from approximately 520 ng of total RNA. Sequencing libraries for TCR beta derived from three nested multiplex PCR rounds that used slightly modified ARM-PCR. It was with TRBV1-TRBV30 forward primers and a C-beta reverse primer that the first two PCR rounds were run, at approximately 9 cycles each. TCRdb recomputed calls from the multiplex PCR reads with MiXCR, one row per CDR3 protein. The repertoire has a few hundred thousand distinct CDR3 sequences, around 50% of them found once; the top ten carry about a sixth. The V gene lost 4 bases and the J gene lost 6 bases, with 15 bases spanning the gap. The germline gives CDR1 MGHRA, CDR2 YSYEKL. The CDR3 totals 15 residues.

Source material: peripheral blood. The TCR comes from a woman in her twenties or thirties with primary liver carcinoma and hepatitis B virus infection. The chain is built from TRBV4-1 and TRBJ1-4; the D is unclear. CDR3 in DNA: TGCGCCAGCAGCCGCCTTGGCCCCCTGGATGAAAAACTGTTTTTT. Translating gives CASSRLGPLDEKLFF.